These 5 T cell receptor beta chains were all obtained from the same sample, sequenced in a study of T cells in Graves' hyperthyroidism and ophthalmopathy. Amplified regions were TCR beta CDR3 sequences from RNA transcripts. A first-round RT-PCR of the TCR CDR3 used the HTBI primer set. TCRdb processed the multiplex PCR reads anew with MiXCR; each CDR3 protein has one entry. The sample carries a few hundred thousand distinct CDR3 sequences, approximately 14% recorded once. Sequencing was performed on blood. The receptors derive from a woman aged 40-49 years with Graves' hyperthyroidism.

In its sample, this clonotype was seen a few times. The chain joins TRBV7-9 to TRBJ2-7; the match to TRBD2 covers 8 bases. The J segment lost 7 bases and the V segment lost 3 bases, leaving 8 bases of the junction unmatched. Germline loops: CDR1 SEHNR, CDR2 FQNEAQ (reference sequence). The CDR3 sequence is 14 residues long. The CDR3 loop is CASSFWSGSEEQYF. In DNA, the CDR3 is TGTGCCAGCAGCTTTTGGAGCGGGAGCGAAGAGCAGTACTTC. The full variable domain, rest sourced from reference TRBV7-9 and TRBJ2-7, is DTGVSQNPRHKITKRGQNVTFRCDPISEHNRLYWYRQTLGQGPEFLTYFQNEAQLEKSRLLSDRFSAERPKGSFSTLEIQRTEQGDSAMYLCASSFWSGSEEQYFGPGTRLTVT.

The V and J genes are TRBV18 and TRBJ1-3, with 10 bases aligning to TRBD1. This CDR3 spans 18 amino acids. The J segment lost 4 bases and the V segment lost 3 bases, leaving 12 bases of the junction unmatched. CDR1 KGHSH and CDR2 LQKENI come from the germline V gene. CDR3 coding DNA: TGTGCCAGCTCACCGGTCGTGGGGACAGGGGTGAACGGAAACACCATATATTTT. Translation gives CASSPVVGTGVNGNTIYF.

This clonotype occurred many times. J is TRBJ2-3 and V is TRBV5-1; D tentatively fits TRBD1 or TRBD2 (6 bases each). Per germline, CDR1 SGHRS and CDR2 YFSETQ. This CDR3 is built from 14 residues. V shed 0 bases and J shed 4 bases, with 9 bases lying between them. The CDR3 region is CASSLDGGADTQYF. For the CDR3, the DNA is TGCGCCAGCAGCTTGGACGGGGGCGCAGATACGCAGTATTTT.

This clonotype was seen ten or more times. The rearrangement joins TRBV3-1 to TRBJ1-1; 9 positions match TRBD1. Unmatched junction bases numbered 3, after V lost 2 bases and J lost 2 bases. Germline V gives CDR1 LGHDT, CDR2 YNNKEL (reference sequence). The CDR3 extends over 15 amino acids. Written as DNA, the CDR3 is TGTGCCAGCAGCCAAACAGGGGGCCTTAACACTGAAGCTTTCTTT. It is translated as CASSQTGGLNTEAFF.

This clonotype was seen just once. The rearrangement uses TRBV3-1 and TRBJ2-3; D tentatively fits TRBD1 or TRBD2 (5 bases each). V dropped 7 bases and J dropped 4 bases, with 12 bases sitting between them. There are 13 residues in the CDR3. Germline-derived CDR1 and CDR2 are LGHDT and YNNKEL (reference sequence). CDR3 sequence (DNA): TGTGCCAGCACCCCAGGGAGAGCAGATACGCAGTATTTT. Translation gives CASTPGRADTQYF.